A single sample is the source of the 10 T cell receptor beta chains below, sequenced in a study of CD8 T cells in Susac syndrome. A quantity of about 0.45 to 1 ug RNA underwent reverse transcription using random hexamers. MiXCR, applied by TCRdb to the immunoSEQ multiplex PCR reads, yields one record per CDR3 protein. The profile shows some 200,000 distinct CDR3 sequences, roughly 96% of them singletons. Input material: CD4+ T cells from PBMCs. All receptors come from a human donor with multiple sclerosis.

The V and J genes are TRBV3-1 and TRBJ1-1; no firm D call. V gave up 1 base and J gave up 3 bases, with 6 bases separating them. Germline CDR1 and CDR2: LGHDT and YNNKEL (reference sequence). The CDR3 loop spans 13 amino acids. The CDR3 DNA reads TGTGCCAGCAGCCAAGCGGTGGACACTGAAGCTTTCTTT. Its translation is CASSQAVDTEAFF.

The rearrangement uses TRBV5-1 and TRBJ2-2; 13 nucleotides agree with TRBD2. Losses at the gene ends were 4 bases for V and 6 bases for J; bases not matched to a gene: 6. The CDR3 is made up of 16 amino acids. The germline gives CDR1 SGHRS, CDR2 YFSETQ. CDR3 sequence (DNA): TGCGCCAGCAGCGTCGGACTAGCGGGAGTACCCGGGGAGCTGTTTTTT. Translation: CASSVGLAGVPGELFF.

The chain joins TRBV3-1 to TRBJ2-6; D call uncertain. Trimming left V 2 bases short and J 0 bases short, with 5 bases between. CDR1 and CDR2 (germline): LGHDT, YNNKEL (reference sequence). The CDR3 has 15 amino acids. CDR3 loop: CASSQILSGANVLTF. Here the CDR3 DNA reads TGTGCCAGCAGCCAAATCCTCTCTGGGGCCAACGTCCTGACTTTC.

The table lists this clonotype with a count of one. The rearrangement links TRBV12-3 or TRBV12-4 to TRBJ2-1; the match to TRBD1 covers 7 bases. This CDR3 comprises 15 residues. V dropped 6 bases and J dropped 0; count of bases not matched to a gene: 5. This CDR3 is CASRGQVGSYNEQFF. The CDR3 coding sequence is TGTGCCAGCAGAGGACAGGTAGGCTCCTACAATGAGCAGTTCTTC.

This clonotype was seen only once. The J gene is TRBJ2-7, the V gene TRBV27; D might be TRBD2 (7 bases). Germline V gives CDR1 MNHEY, CDR2 SMNVEV (reference sequence). Deletions cut 11 bases from V and 1 base from J, with 18 bases between. CDR3 length: 14 amino acids. The chain's CDR3 is CAAAGRGPSYEQYF. The CDR3 region has the DNA TGTGCCGCCGCGGGGCGGGGGCCTTCCTACGAGCAGTACTTC.

This chain links TRBV27 with TRBJ1-4; weak D call: TRBD1 (5 bases). This CDR3 has 14 amino acids. CDR1 and CDR2 from the germline V gene are MNHEY and SMNVEV (reference sequence). The germline V and J ends were trimmed by 5 bases and 8 bases, with 15 bases remaining between them. DNA of the CDR3: TGTGCCAGCAGTAGAAGTGGAGGGGACGAAAAACTGTTTTTT. Translation gives CASSRSGGDEKLFF.

The chain uses TRBV11-1 and TRBJ1-1; 10 bases agree with TRBD1. Trimming took 7 bases from V and 3 from J; bases not matched to a gene: 5. The CDR3 consists of 14 residues. Germline CDR1 SGHAT, CDR2 FQDESV (reference sequence). Here the CDR3 reads CASTQDRGDTEAFF. The CDR3 DNA is TGTGCCAGCACCCAGGACAGGGGGGACACTGAAGCTTTCTTT.

The chain links TRBV9 to TRBJ2-1; D is unclear. Trimming pared 0 bases from V and 5 bases from J, leaving 9 bases between. CDR1 and CDR2 from the germline V gene are SGDLS and YYNGEE. CDR3 size: 14 residues. The CDR3 DNA sequence: TGTGCCAGCAGCGTAGGTCCTCGCGACAATGAGCAGTTCTTC. Translating it yields CASSVGPRDNEQFF. The whole variable domain, filled in from reference TRBV9 and TRBJ2-1, reads DSGVTQTPKHLITATGQRVTLRCSPRSGDLSVYWYQQSLDQGLQFLIQYYNGEERAKGNILERFSAQQFPDLHSELNLSSLELGDSALYFCASSVGPRDNEQFFGPGTRLTVL.

The rearrangement uses TRBV7-9 and TRBJ2-7; 7 bases are a match to TRBD2. Germline V gene lookup returns CDR1 SEHNR and CDR2 FQNEAQ (reference sequence). After removal of 5 bases from V and 3 bases from J, the junction contained 4 bases not matched to a gene. The CDR3 length is 13 residues. Here the CDR3 reads CASSRAGDYEQYF. The DNA of the CDR3 is TGTGCCAGCAGCCGGGCGGGGGACTACGAGCAGTACTTC.

This chain's CDR3 is CSVGGTETYEQYF. In nucleotides, the CDR3 is TGCAGCGTTGGAGGGACGGAGACCTACGAGCAGTACTTC. The chain uses TRBV29-1 and TRBJ2-7; possibly TRBD1 or TRBD2 for D (5 bases each). Germline values: CDR1 SQVTM, CDR2 ANQGSEA. The CDR3 extends over 13 amino acids. Trimming cost V 4 bases and J 2 bases, with 12 bases left between them.